The 3 T cell receptor beta chains presented below share a single source sample, sequenced in a study of T cell repertoires in aging, cancer and after chemotherapy. A mixed TRB-A/B primer pool amplified rearranged TRB by multiplex touch-down PCR. Each CDR3 protein is one row after TCRdb ran MiXCR on the multiplex PCR reads. The data contain over a thousand distinct CDR3 sequences, about 29% of them seen just once; the ten biggest clones take up 80% to 95%. Peripheral blood genomic DNA, not sorted cells or RNA, was the template. The sequencing sample was made of blood. Receptors originate from a human donor with a blood cancer.

This clonotype is labeled hyperexpanded (1% or more). The V call is TRBV29-1, the J call TRBJ2-3; D unresolved. V shed 7 bases and J shed 2 bases, with 16 bases lying between them. CDR3 length: 14 amino acids. Germline V gene data show CDR1 as SQVTM and CDR2 as ANQGSEA. The CDR3 protein is CSDPLDGDTDTQYF. CDR3 bases: TGCAGCGATCCCCTGGACGGAGACACAGATACGCAGTATTTT.

This clonotype was observed a few times. The V gene is TRBV12-3 or TRBV12-4, the J gene TRBJ2-2; no clear D. The CDR3 is made up of 13 amino acids. V lost 2 bases and J 0 bases, leaving 1 base between the germline ends. This CDR3 is CASSLSNTGELFF. The CDR3 bases are TGTGCCAGCAGTTTATCGAACACCGGGGAGCTGTTTTTT.

This clonotype rates as medium-sized. The rearrangement joins TRBV6-1 to TRBJ2-3; possibly TRBD2 for D (6 bases). Looked up from germline, CDR1 is MNHNS and CDR2 is SASEGT. The CDR3 consists of 16 residues. V lost 5 bases, J lost 2 bases, and 17 bases lay in between. The DNA of the CDR3 is TGTGCCAGCAGTCCCGGCGGTAGCGGTGTCACAGATACGCAGTATTTT. As protein: CASSPGGSGVTDTQYF.